The clone carrying this T cell receptor beta chain appeared many times. Its antigen is not known. CDR3 size: 13 residues. Trimming removed 7 bases from V and 5 bases from J, with 14 bases in between. Primers used in a second PCR of about 7 to 12 cycles were a sample-barcoded 5' primer and a J-beta primer mix. TCRdb re-derived calls from the 5' RACE reads in MiXCR, one entry per CDR3 protein. This sample has about 1.6 million distinct CDR3 sequences, with approximately 32% found just once. The sample originates from a study of blood T cells in healthy people across ages. Whole-study results and caveats: Strong correlation was found linking TCR beta diversity to naive T cell percentage.

This receptor was identified in a woman in her thirties in good health. The chain carries TRBV12-3 or TRBV12-4 and TRBJ2-5; either TRBD1 or TRBD2 may supply D (6 bases each). Specimen: blood. CDR3 sequence reads: CASTAWGAETQYF. Here the CDR3 DNA reads TGTGCCAGCACCGCCTGGGGGGCTGAGACCCAGTACTTC.